The source of this T cell receptor (beta chain) is a study of T cells in Graves' hyperthyroidism and ophthalmopathy. Investigators excluded patients with uncontrolled infection, other autoimmune disease, pregnancy or lactation. The investigators amplified TCR beta CDR3 regions from RNA transcripts. Researchers ran a first-round RT-PCR on the TCR CDR3 using the HTBI primer set. One entry per CDR3 protein, called by TCRdb with MiXCR from the multiplex PCR reads. The sample yields over 550,000 distinct CDR3 sequences, around 15% seen once. The TCR originated in a woman under 30 with Graves' hyperthyroidism. The sequenced sample was blood.

The CDR3 loop reads CASRQGRRQETQYF. CDR3 coding DNA: TGTGCCAGTAGACAGGGACGCCGCCAAGAGACCCAGTACTTC. The V gene is TRBV19, the J gene TRBJ2-5; tentatively, D is TRBD1 (6 bases). The germline V gene has CDR1 LNHDA and CDR2 SQIVND (reference sequence). The CDR3 spans 14 residues. The V and J ends lost 6 bases and 1 base respectively, with 12 bases between them.